These 10 T cell receptor beta chains came from one sample sequenced in a study of breast tumors, draining lymph nodes, adjacent tissues. TCRdb reprocessed the multiplex PCR reads with MiXCR, giving one entry per CDR3 protein. The sample has fewer than 200,000 distinct CDR3 sequences, roughly 30% seen once. The lymph nodes were axillary draining lymph nodes from breast cancer patients. Sequencing was carried out using axillary lymph node tissue. Every receptor here comes from a female donor with breast cancer. Some clones in this sample may be carry-over from other donors' samples.

The sample holds many counts of this clonotype. The chain carries TRBV20-1 and TRBJ2-2; D is unresolved. Trimming took 3 bases from V and 3 from J, leaving 20 bases between them. Germline CDR1 reads DFQATT; CDR2 reads SNEGSKA (reference sequence). The CDR3 runs 17 residues. The CDR3 reads CSARDRSLPWDTGELFF. As DNA, the CDR3 is TGCAGTGCTAGGGACCGAAGTCTCCCCTGGGACACCGGGGAGCTGTTTTTT.

In this sample, this clonotype turned up a few times. The chain uses TRBV20-1 and TRBJ2-1; TRBD2 agrees at 16 bases. Trimming took 5 bases from V and 8 from J; bases not matched to a gene: 6. This CDR3 has 15 amino acids. Germline-derived CDR1 and CDR2 are DFQATT and SNEGSKA (reference sequence). CDR3 in amino acids: CSAQGTSGRAYEQFF. The CDR3 region has the DNA TGCAGTGCTCAAGGGACTAGCGGGAGGGCGTATGAGCAGTTCTTC.

In this sample, this clonotype turned up a few times. The chain combines TRBV20-1 with TRBJ2-7, with 10 bases fitting TRBD2. With V trimmed by 0 bases and J by 5 bases, 7 bases remained unmatched. The CDR3 totals 15 residues. From germline, CDR1 is DFQATT and CDR2 SNEGSKA (reference sequence). The CDR3 is CSARDLLAGADEQYF. The CDR3 nucleotides read TGCAGTGCTAGAGATCTCCTAGCGGGAGCCGACGAGCAGTACTTC.

This clonotype was seen many times. J is TRBJ2-7 and V is TRBV11-3; weak D call: TRBD2 (5 bases). Germline CDR1 SGHNT, CDR2 YENEEA. This CDR3 has 12 amino acids. Trimming left V 1 base short and J 7 bases short, with 8 bases between. The CDR3 DNA sequence: TGTGCCAGCAGCTTAGGAGCGGAAGAGCAGTACTTC. This gives the protein CASSLGAEEQYF.

The table lists this clonotype with many counts. The chain has TRBV9 and TRBJ2-2; D unresolved. V dropped 5 bases and J dropped 4 bases, with 15 bases sitting between them. The germline CDR1 and CDR2 sequences are SGDLS and YYNGEE. There are 15 residues in the CDR3. The CDR3 is CASSGRLGSTGELFF. The CDR3 DNA sequence: TGTGCCAGCAGTGGACGGTTGGGGTCCACCGGGGAGCTGTTTTTT.

This clonotype was seen many times. CDR3 amino acids: CSARPDPVNEQFF. The CDR3 DNA sequence: TGCAGTGCTAGACCTGACCCTGTCAATGAGCAGTTCTTC. V is TRBV20-1 and J is TRBJ2-1, with D unclear. This CDR3 is 13 amino acids long. V was shortened by 2 bases and J by 6 bases, with 11 bases between the two germline ends. The V gene's germline CDR1 is DFQATT and CDR2 SNEGSKA (reference sequence).

The V gene is TRBV14, the J gene TRBJ1-1; D is undetermined. This CDR3 comprises 18 residues. Germline V lookup: CDR1 SGHDN, CDR2 FVKESK. Trimming cost V 0 bases and J 3 bases, with 20 bases left between them. This CDR3 reads CASSQDSLGDWKDTEAFF. The CDR3, as DNA: TGTGCCAGCAGCCAAGATAGCCTTGGAGATTGGAAGGACACTGAAGCTTTCTTT.

On this clonotype: Possible read error: a much larger clone is one base away. Because the CDR3 is missing its conserved closing phenylalanine or tryptophan, this is likely a read error. The CDR3 protein is CASSIKRGAGNDGYTS. CDR3 sequence (DNA): TGTGCCAGTAGTATAAAGCGAGGGGCAGGGAATGATGGCTACACCTCC. This chain links TRBV19 with TRBJ1-2; TRBD1 is a possible D gene (5 bases). This CDR3 spans 16 amino acids. V was cut by 2 bases and J by 6 bases, with 19 bases left in between. CDR1 is LNHDA, CDR2 SQIVND, per germline (reference sequence).

This clonotype was counted many times. V and J are TRBV18 and TRBJ2-3, with 7 bases that match TRBD2. Trimming at V came to 0 bases and at J to 5 bases, leaving 5 bases not matched to a gene. Per germline, CDR1 KGHSH and CDR2 LQKENI. The CDR3 extends over 15 amino acids. CDR3 sequence reads: CASSPPTGGRDTQYF. The DNA for the CDR3 is TGTGCCAGCTCACCACCGACGGGGGGTCGAGATACGCAGTATTTT.

In its sample, this clonotype was seen a few times. The CDR3 sequence: CASSRVPGQGTDNEQFF. The CDR3 DNA reads as TGTGCCAGCAGCCGCGTCCCGGGACAGGGTACAGACAATGAGCAGTTCTTC. The V call is TRBV9, the J call TRBJ2-1, with 9 bases that match TRBD1. J lost 5 bases, V lost 4 bases, and 13 bases had no gene match. Germline V CDR1 and CDR2: SGDLS, YYNGEE. This CDR3 contains 17 residues.